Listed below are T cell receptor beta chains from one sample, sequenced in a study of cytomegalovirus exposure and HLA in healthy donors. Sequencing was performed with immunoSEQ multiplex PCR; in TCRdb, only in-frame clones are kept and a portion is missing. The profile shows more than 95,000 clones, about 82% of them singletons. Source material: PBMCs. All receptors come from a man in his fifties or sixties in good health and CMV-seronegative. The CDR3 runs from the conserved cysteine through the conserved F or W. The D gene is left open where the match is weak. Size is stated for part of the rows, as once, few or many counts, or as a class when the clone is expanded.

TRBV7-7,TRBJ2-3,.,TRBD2,TGTGCCAGCAGCGCGGGACTAGCGGGGCGAAAGGATACGCAGTATTTT,CASSAGLAGRKDTQYF
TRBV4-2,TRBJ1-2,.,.,TGTGCCAGCAGTCCTCAGAGGCCCAACAACTATGGCTACACCTTC,CASSPQRPNNYGYTF
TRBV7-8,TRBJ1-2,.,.,TGTGCCAGCAGCTCCAGTTCCTGTGGCTACACCTTC,CASSSSSCGYTF
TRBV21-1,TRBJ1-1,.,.,TGTGCCAGCAGCAAAAGGCGGTCAGGGGGCGATTTTTTGACTGAAGCTTTCTTT,CASSKRRSGGDFLTEAFF
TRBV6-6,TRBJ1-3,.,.,TGTGCCAGCAGTTACGAGGCGAACACCATATATTTT,CASSYEANTIYF
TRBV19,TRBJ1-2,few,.,TGTGCCAGTAGTGGCCAGGCGCCCTATGGCTACACCTTC,CASSGQAPYGYTF
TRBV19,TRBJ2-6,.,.,TGTGCCAGTAGCCGAATGGGGGGGCACGAGGCCAACGTCCTGACTTTC,CASSRMGGHEANVLTF
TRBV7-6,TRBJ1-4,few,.,TGTGCCAGCAGCCCGACAGCTAATGAAAAACTGTTTTTT,CASSPTANEKLFF
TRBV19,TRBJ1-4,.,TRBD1,TGTGCCAGTAGGGACAGGGAGAACCCAACTAATGAAAAACTGTTTTTT,CASRDRENPTNEKLFF
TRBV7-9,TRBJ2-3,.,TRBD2,TGTTCCAGCAGCCCAGAGGCGGGGGGGGCTGCAGATACGCAGTATTTT,CSSSPEAGGAADTQYF
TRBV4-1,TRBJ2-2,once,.,TGCGCCAGCAGCTTTACCGGGATCGCGAACACCGGGGAGCTGTTTTTT,CASSFTGIANTGELFF
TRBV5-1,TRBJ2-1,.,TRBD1,TGCGCCAGCAGACGGGACAGTCTCTCCTACAATGAGCAGTTCTTC,CASRRDSLSYNEQFF
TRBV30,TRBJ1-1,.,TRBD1,TGTGCCTGGACCCCAGGGGGCTCAGTTAGCACTGAAGCTTTCTTT,CAWTPGGSVSTEAFF
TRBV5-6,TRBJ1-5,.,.,TGTGCCAGCAGCTTTTTTGGTGAGGGATCCCCTCAGCCCCAGCATTTT,CASSFFGEGSPQPQHF
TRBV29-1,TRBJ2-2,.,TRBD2,TGCAGCGTTGCCGGGGGGGGTTATGACACCGGGGAGCTGTTTTTT,CSVAGGGYDTGELFF
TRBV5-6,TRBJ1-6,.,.,TGTGCCAGCAGCTTGTCGTGGGGGGGCAGGGATAATTCACCCCTCCACTTT,CASSLSWGGRDNSPLHF
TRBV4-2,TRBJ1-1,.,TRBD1,TGTGCCAGCAGCCAAGCCGATGGACAGGGTGGTGAAGCTTTCTTT,CASSQADGQGGEAFF
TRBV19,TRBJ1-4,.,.,TGTGCCAGTAGTGCCCACAGGGCAGCAACTAATGAAAAACTGTTTTTT,CASSAHRAATNEKLFF
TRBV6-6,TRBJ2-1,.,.,TGTGCCAGCAGTTACTCCAGACTGGTCTACAATGAGCAGTTCTTC,CASSYSRLVYNEQFF
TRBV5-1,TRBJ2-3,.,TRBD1,TGCGCCAGCAGCTTTGGACAGGGGGGTTGGGAGGCAGATACGCAGTATTTT,CASSFGQGGWEADTQYF
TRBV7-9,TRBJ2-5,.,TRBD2,TGTGCCAGCAGCTTGCGACTAGCGGCACAAGAGACCCAGTACTTC,CASSLRLAAQETQYF
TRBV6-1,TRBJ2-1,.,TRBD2,TGTGCCAGCAGGACGGGGGGGAGCTCCTACAATGAGCAGTTCTTC,CASRTGGSSYNEQFF
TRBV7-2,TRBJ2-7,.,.,TGTGCCAGCAGCTTTATGTCCGCGGGATACTACGAGCAGTACTTC,CASSFMSAGYYEQYF
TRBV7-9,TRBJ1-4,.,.,TGTGCCAGCAGCTTCCCGGGAGGGCCAGTTAATGAAAAACTGTTTTTT,CASSFPGGPVNEKLFF
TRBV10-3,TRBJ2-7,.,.,TGTGCCATCAGCTTAGGAGGGGACGAGCAGTACTTC,CAISLGGDEQYF
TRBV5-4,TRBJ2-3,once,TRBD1,TGTGCCGGACAGGGCCCCAGTACAGATACGCAGTACTTT,CAGQGPSTDTQYF
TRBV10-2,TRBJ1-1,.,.,TGCGCCAGCAGTGACCCAGGGGAGCGAACTGAAGCTTTCTTT,CASSDPGERTEAFF
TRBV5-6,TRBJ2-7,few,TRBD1,TGTGCCAGCAGCTTCGGGACAGGGGGCAGTCCGTACTACGAGCAGTACTTC,CASSFGTGGSPYYEQYF
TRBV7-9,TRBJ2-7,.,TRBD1,TGTGCCAGCAGCTTAACCGGACAGGGGGCTAATGACGAGCAGTACTTC,CASSLTGQGANDEQYF
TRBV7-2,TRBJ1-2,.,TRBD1,TGTGCCAGCAGCTTCTTCCCGGGACAGGGGAGCTACACCTTC,CASSFFPGQGSYTF
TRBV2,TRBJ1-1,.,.,TGTGCCAGCAGTGTTCAACCGGGCACTGAAGCTTTCTTT,CASSVQPGTEAFF
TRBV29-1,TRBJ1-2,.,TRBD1,TGCAGCGTTGGCCCCCAACAGCTTCAGGGGGCATTCTACGGCTACACCTTC,CSVGPQQLQGAFYGYTF
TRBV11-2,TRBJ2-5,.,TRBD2,TGTGCCAGCAGGCGCCCCGGGGGGCGGGGGGGACAAGAGACCCAGTACTTC,CASRRPGGRGGQETQYF
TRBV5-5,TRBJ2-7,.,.,TGTGCCAGCAGCTTGGTGTGGGTCAGGTCAGCTTCCTACGAGCAGTACTTC,CASSLVWVRSASYEQYF
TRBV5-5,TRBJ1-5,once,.,TGTGCCAGCAGCCGGGAGGGGGGTAGGGCGCCCCAGCATTTT,CASSREGGRAPQHF
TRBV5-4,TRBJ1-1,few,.,TGTGCCAGCAGCTGGGGGGGGGAACTGAACACTGAAGCTTTCTTT,CASSWGGELNTEAFF
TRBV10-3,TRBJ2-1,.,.,TGTGCCATCAGTCCTCGGGCGGGGCAGTCCAATGAGCAGTTCTTC,CAISPRAGQSNEQFF
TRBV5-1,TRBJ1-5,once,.,TGCGCCAGCAGCCCGGGTCCTTATAGCAATCAGCCCCAGCATTTT,CASSPGPYSNQPQHF
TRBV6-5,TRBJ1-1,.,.,TGTGCCAGCAGACTCGACCGCATAGGAGGCACTGAAGCTTTCTTT,CASRLDRIGGTEAFF
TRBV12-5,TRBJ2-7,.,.,TGTGCTAGTGGTTTGGTGAGGGCAGGGAGGTTCTACGAGCAGTACTTC,CASGLVRAGRFYEQYF
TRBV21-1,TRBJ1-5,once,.,TGTGCCAGCAGCAGCAGGGAAGGACAGCCCCAGCATTTT,CASSSREGQPQHF
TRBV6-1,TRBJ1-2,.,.,TGTGCCAGCAGGGGGACTTCTAACTATGGCTACACCTTC,CASRGTSNYGYTF
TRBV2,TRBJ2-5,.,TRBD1,TGTGCCAGCAGTGGGGACAGGGGGCTGATAGAGACCCAGTACTTC,CASSGDRGLIETQYF
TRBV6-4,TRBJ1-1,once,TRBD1,TGTGCCAGCAGTGACTCGAGCAGGGGGACTGAAGCTTTCTTT,CASSDSSRGTEAFF